Following are 9 T cell receptor beta chains from one sample sequenced in a study of shared clonotypes between healthy human individuals. This table comes from immunoSEQ multiplex PCR, and its TCRdb copy is limited to in-frame clones, with some not included. Altogether a few hundred thousand clones are present, around 77% being singletons, with the ten largest covering around 13%. The specimen sequenced was PBMCs. The receptor set was obtained from a woman aged 40 to 49 in good health. Some clones in this sample may be carry-over from other donors' samples.

The chain joins TRBV28 to TRBJ1-5; D is possibly TRBD1 (5 bases). Germline-derived CDR1 and CDR2 are MDHEN and SYDVKM. V shed 8 bases and J shed 2 bases, with 10 bases lying between them. This CDR3 spans 13 amino acids. This chain's CDR3 is CASRDGGNQPQHF. The CDR3 nucleotides read TGTGCCAGCCGGGACGGCGGCAATCAGCCCCAGCATTTT.

The V call is TRBV30, the J call TRBJ2-7; D gene unclear. With 0 bases removed from V and 3 bases from J, the gap between germline ends came to 6 bases. Germline CDR1 reads GTSNPN; CDR2 reads SVGIG (reference sequence). The CDR3 is made up of 12 amino acids. CDR3 nucleotides: TGTGCCTGGAGTGTAGATTTCTACGAGCAGTACTTC. This sequence encodes CAWSVDFYEQYF.

This chain connects TRBV5-1 to TRBJ2-3; 11 nucleotides line up with TRBD2. This CDR3 region has 19 residues. The V segment lost 4 bases and the J segment 2 bases; nucleotides outside the gene matches: 15. CDR1 is SGHRS, CDR2 YFSETQ, per germline. The CDR3: CASSAHGLAGGPNTDTQYF. The DNA of the CDR3 is TGCGCCAGCAGCGCACATGGCCTAGCGGGAGGTCCAAACACAGATACGCAGTATTTT.

V and J are TRBV18 and TRBJ1-5; D perhaps matches TRBD1 (6 bases). The CDR3 covers 14 residues. Trimming took off 5 bases at V and 5 bases at J, with 13 bases between the two ends. Germline CDR1 reads KGHSH; CDR2 reads LQKENI. CDR3 region: CASSTRDTDQPQHF. In DNA, the CDR3 is TGTGCCAGCTCAACCCGGGACACCGATCAGCCCCAGCATTTT.

The chain combines TRBV6-4 with TRBJ2-2; D uncertain. Trimming removed 0 bases at V and 6 bases at J, with 5 bases between. The CDR3 sequence is 13 residues long. Germline V lookup: CDR1 MRHNA, CDR2 SNTAGT. The CDR3 sequence is CASSDSSSGELFF. The CDR3, as DNA: TGTGCCAGCAGTGACTCTAGTTCCGGGGAGCTGTTTTTT.

V and J are TRBV5-1 and TRBJ1-1; D is undetermined. From germline, CDR1 is SGHRS and CDR2 YFSETQ. CDR3 length equals 14 residues. V lost 0 bases and J lost 3, with 9 bases in between. This chain's CDR3 is CASSLEQGYTEAFF. In DNA form, the CDR3 reads TGCGCCAGCAGCTTGGAACAAGGGTACACTGAAGCTTTCTTT.

This clone was observed many times. The chain recombines TRBV5-1 with TRBJ2-5; D tentatively reads TRBD1 or TRBD2 (6 bases each). Germline V gene data show CDR1 as SGHRS and CDR2 as YFSETQ. This CDR3 has 16 residues. With 3 bases removed from V and 1 base from J, the gap between germline ends came to 16 bases. In DNA form, the CDR3 reads TGCGCCAGCAGCTCGGGGGCCCAGGCCCTCCAAGAGACCCAGTACTTC. This translates into CASSSGAQALQETQYF.

A note on this clone: With only one base between it and a far larger clone, this is likely a read error. The chain employs TRBV28 and TRBJ1-3, with TRBD1 matching 7 bases. CDR3 length: 16 amino acids. With V trimmed by 8 bases and J by 4 bases, 14 bases remained unmatched. CDR1 and CDR2 (germline): MDHEN, SYDVKM. CDR3 residues: CASGSPHQQGGNTIYF. The CDR3 coding sequence is TGTGCCAGCGGCTCGCCCCACCAACAGGGGGGAAACACCATATATTTT. The whole variable domain, remainder taken from reference TRBV28 and TRBJ1-3, is DVKVTQSSRYLVKRTGEKVFLECVQDMDHENMFWYRQDPGLGLRLIYFSYDVKMKEKGDIPEGYSVSREKKERFSLILESASTNQTSMYLCASGSPHQQGGNTIYFGEGSWLTVV.

The chain carries TRBV13 and TRBJ2-3; TRBD2 matches at 9 bases. Germline CDR1 is PRHDT and CDR2 is FYEKMQ (reference sequence). The CDR3 sequence is 15 residues long. Germline trimming cut 4 bases from V and 0 bases from J; bases unmatched to any gene: 2. The CDR3 loop is CASSYSGGSTDTQYF. As DNA, the CDR3 is TGTGCCAGCAGCTATAGCGGGGGAAGCACAGATACGCAGTATTTT.